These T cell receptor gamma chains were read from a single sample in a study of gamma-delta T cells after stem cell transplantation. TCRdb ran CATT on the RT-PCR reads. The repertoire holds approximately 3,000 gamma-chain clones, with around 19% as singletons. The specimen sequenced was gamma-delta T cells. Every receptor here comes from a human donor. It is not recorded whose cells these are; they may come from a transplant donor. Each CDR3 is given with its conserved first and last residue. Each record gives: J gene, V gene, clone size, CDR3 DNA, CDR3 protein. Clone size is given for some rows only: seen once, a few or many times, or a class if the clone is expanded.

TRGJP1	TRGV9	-	TGTGCCTTGTGGGAGGTGAGGCCTCATACCAATGGTTGGTTCAAGATATTT	CALWEVRPHTNGWFKIF
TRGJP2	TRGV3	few	TGTGCCACCTGGGACAGGGGGGGGATCAAGACGTTT	CATWDRGGIKTF
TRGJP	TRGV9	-	TGTGCCTTGTGGGAGGTGGGTATAGAGTTGAGCAAAAAAATCAAGGTATTT	CALWEVGIELSKKIKVF
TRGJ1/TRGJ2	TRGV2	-	TGTGCCACCTGGGACGGGCCAGGTTATTATAAGAAACTCTTT	CATWDGPGYYKKLF
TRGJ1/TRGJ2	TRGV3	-	TGTGCCACCTGGGACTCAGTGAATTATTATAAGAAACTCTTT	CATWDSVNYYKKLF
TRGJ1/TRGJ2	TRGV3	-	TGTGCCACCTGGGACAGGCAATATTATAAGAAACTCTTT	CATWDRQYYKKLF
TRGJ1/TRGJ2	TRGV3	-	TGTGCCACCTGGGACGGCAGGGATAAGAAACTCTTT	CATWDGRDKKLF
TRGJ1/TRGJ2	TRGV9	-	TGTGCCTTGTGGGAGGGACAATATAATTATAAGAAACTCTTT	CALWEGQYNYKKLF
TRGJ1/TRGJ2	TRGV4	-	TGTGCCACCCGGTATAATAAGAAACTCTTT	CATRYNKKLF
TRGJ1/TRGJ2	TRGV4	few	TGTGCCACCTGGGATGGGGATAAGAAACTCTTT	CATWDGDKKLF
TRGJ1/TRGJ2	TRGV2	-	TGTGCCACCTGGGACGGGCCGAATAATTATTATAAGAAACTCTTT	CATWDGPNNYYKKLF
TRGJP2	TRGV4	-	TGTGCCACCTGGGGCCTATATAGTAGTGATTGGATCAAGACGTTT	CATWGLYSSDWIKTF
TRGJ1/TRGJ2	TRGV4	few	TGTGCCACCTGGGATGAGCATTATTATAAGAAACTCTTT	CATWDEHYYKKLF
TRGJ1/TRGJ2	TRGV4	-	TGTGCCGCCTGGGATGGGCCTAATTATAAGAAACTCTTT	CAAWDGPNYKKLF
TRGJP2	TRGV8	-	TGTGCCACCTGGGATAGGTTCGGGAGTGATTGGATCAAGACGTTT	CATWDRFGSDWIKTF
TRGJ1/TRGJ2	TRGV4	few	TGTGCCACCTGGATCCATTATAAGAAACTCTTT	CATWIHYKKLF
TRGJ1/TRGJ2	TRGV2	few	TGTGCCACCTGGGACGGGCCGGGCACCCCCCGGGGTTATAAGAAACTCTTT	CATWDGPGTPRGYKKLF
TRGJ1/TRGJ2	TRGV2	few	TGTGCCACCTGGGACGGGCCCGTAGATTATTATAAGAAACTCTTT	CATWDGPVDYYKKLF
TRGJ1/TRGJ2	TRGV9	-	TGTGCCTTGTGGGAGGTTCGTGGGGACCATAAGAAACTCTTT	CALWEVRGDHKKLF
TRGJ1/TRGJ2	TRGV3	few	TGTGCCACCTGGGACAGGCCATATTATTATAAGAAACTCTTT	CATWDRPYYYKKLF
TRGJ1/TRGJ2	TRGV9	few	TGTGCCTTGTGGGATTATTATTATTATAAGAAACTCTTT	CALWDYYYYKKLF
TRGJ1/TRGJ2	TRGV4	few	TGTGCCACCTGGGATGGCATTTATTATAAGAAACTCTTT	CATWDGIYYKKLF
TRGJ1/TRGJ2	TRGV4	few	TGTGCCACCTGGGATGGGGACCGTTATTATAAGAAACTCTTT	CATWDGDRYYKKLF
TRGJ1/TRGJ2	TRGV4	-	TGTGCCACCTGGGATGGGCCCCATCCTAGGAAACTCTTT	CATWDGPHPRKLF
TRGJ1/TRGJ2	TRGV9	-	TGTGCCTTGTGGGAAGCGGTCCGATATAAGAAACTCTTT	CALWEAVRYKKLF
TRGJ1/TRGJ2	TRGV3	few	TGTGCCACCTGGGACAGGCCACTTGTGGATTATAAGAAACTCTTT	CATWDRPLVDYKKLF
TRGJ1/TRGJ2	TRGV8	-	TGTGCCACCTGGGATAGGTCTGGGAAACTCTTT	CATWDRSGKLF
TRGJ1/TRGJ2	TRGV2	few	TGTGCCACCTGGGACGGCTACCAGGATTATAAGAAACTCTTT	CATWDGYQDYKKLF
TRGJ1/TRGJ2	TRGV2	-	TGTGCCACCTGGGACGGGCAGGGGTATCAGAAACTCTTT	CATWDGQGYQKLF
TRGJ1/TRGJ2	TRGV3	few	TGTGCCACCTGGGACAGGCCGGATAAGAAACTCTTT	CATWDRPDKKLF
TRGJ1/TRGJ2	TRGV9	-	TGTGCCTTGTGGGAAAGCGCTCTGAATTATTATAAGAAACTCTTT	CALWESALNYYKKLF
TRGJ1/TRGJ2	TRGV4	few	TGTGCCACCTGGGATGGTCGAAGGCCTTTGGTGGGTAAGAAACTCTTT	CATWDGRRPLVGKKLF
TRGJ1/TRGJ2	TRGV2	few	TGTGCCACCTGGGACGGGCCGGAGTATAAGAAACTCTTT	CATWDGPEYKKLF
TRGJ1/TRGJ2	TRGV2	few	TGTGCCACCTGGGACGAGCATTATTATAAGAAACTCTTT	CATWDEHYYKKLF
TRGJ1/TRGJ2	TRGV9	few	TGTGCCTTGTGGGACTTTTATAAGAAACTCTTT	CALWDFYKKLF
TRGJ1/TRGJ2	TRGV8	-	TGTGCCACCTGGGATGGTGGGCAAGATTATAAGAAACTCTTT	CATWDGGQDYKKLF
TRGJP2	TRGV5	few	TGTGCCACCTGGGTAAGTAGTGATTGGATCAAGACGTTT	CATWVSSDWIKTF
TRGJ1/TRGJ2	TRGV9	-	TGTGCCTTGTGGGAGGCACCTGGTTATTATAAGAAACTCTTT	CALWEAPGYYKKLF